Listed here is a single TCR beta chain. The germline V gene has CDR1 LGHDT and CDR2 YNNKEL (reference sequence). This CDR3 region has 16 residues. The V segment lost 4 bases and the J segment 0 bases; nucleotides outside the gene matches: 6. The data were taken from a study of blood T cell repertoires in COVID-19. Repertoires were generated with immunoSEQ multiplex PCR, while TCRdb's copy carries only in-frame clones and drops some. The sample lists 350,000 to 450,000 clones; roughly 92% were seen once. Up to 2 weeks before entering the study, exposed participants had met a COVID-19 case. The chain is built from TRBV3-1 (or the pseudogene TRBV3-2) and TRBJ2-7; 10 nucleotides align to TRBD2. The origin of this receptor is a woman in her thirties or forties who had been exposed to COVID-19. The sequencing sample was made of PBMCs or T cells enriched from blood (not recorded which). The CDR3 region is CASSLTAGGPSYEQYF. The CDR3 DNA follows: TGTGCCAGCAGCCTCACAGCGGGGGGGCCCTCCTACGAGCAGTACTTC.